The 15 T cell receptor beta chains reported below all come from one sample, sequenced in a study of blood T cell repertoires in COVID-19. Using immunoSEQ multiplex PCR, the repertoire was profiled, and TCRdb retains in-frame clones only, with some absent. The sample yields tens of thousands of clones, about nine tenths seen once. Sequences were obtained from peripheral blood. All receptors come from a man aged 45 to 65 with COVID-19, enrolled during active disease.

Only one count was recorded for this clone. The chain uses TRBV9 and TRBJ1-2, with 7 bases fitting TRBD1. Trimming took 3 bases from V and 2 from J; bases not matched to a gene: 1. The CDR3 contains 13 residues. Germline V gene sequence: CDR1 SGDLS, CDR2 YYNGEE. CDR3 amino acids: CASSETGNYGYTF. The CDR3 nucleotides are TGTGCCAGCAGCGAGACAGGGAACTATGGCTACACCTTC.

The chain recombines TRBV12-3 or TRBV12-4 with TRBJ2-7; the D gene is possibly TRBD2 (5 bases). The CDR3 spans 12 residues. V was trimmed by 4 bases and J by 3 bases, leaving 7 bases between them. The CDR3 DNA reads as TGTGCCAGCAGTTCTAGCTACTACGAGCAGTACTTC. It translates to CASSSSYYEQYF.

The chain links TRBV5-1 to TRBJ1-1; D is uncertain. Germline-derived CDR1 and CDR2 are SGHRS and YFSETQ. V was trimmed by 0 bases and J by 1 base, leaving 7 bases between them. The CDR3 has 14 amino acids. The CDR3 coding sequence is TGCGCCAGCAGCTTGGTCGAGCCGAACACTGAAGCTTTCTTT. It codes for CASSLVEPNTEAFF.

The chain uses TRBV4-2 and TRBJ1-1; perhaps TRBD1 as D (5 bases). The CDR3 is 18 residues long. Germline CDR1 reads LGHNA; CDR2 reads YNFKEQ. The V and J ends lost 4 bases and 3 bases respectively, with 24 bases between them. This CDR3 is CASSRKAGDGVKDTEAFF. Written as DNA, the CDR3 is TGTGCCAGCAGCCGGAAAGCGGGGGATGGCGTTAAGGACACTGAAGCTTTCTTT.

The chain has TRBV6-4 and TRBJ2-1, with 9 bases aligning to TRBD2. The junction had 10 bases not matched to a gene; V was cut back by 5 bases and J by 8 bases. CDR3 size: 15 residues. Germline assignment: CDR1 MRHNA and CDR2 SNTAGT. The CDR3 loop is CASSSSGRASDEQFF. CDR3 nucleotides: TGTGCCAGCAGTAGTAGCGGGAGAGCGTCGGATGAGCAGTTCTTC.

V usage is TRBV20-1 and J usage is TRBJ1-1, with TRBD1 as a possible D gene (5 bases). V was trimmed by 3 bases and J by 5 bases, leaving 13 bases between them. The CDR3 has 13 amino acids. Germline loops: CDR1 DFQATT, CDR2 SNEGSKA (reference sequence). DNA for the CDR3: TGCAGTGCTAGTGTAGGGGCAACGACTGAAGCTTTCTTT. Its protein is CSASVGATTEAFF.

The rearrangement uses TRBV19 and TRBJ2-5, with TRBD1 matching 7 bases. The CDR3 runs 14 residues. Losses at the gene ends were 6 bases for V and 4 bases for J; bases not matched to a gene: 8. Germline CDR1 and CDR2: LNHDA and SQIVND (reference sequence). The CDR3 loop is CASSMTGPRETQYF. DNA of the CDR3: TGTGCCAGTAGCATGACAGGGCCGAGAGAGACCCAGTACTTC.

The chain couples TRBV2 to TRBJ2-7, with 7 bases identical to TRBD1. V trimming: 6 bases; J trimming: 3 bases; junction bases outside the gene matches: 2. CDR3 size: 12 residues. Germline V gene data show CDR1 as SNHLY and CDR2 as FYNNEI. The chain's CDR3 is CASSRDSYEQYF. The CDR3 nucleotides read TGTGCCAGCAGCAGGGACAGCTACGAGCAGTACTTC. Full variable domain (remainder filled in from reference TRBV2 and TRBJ2-7): EPEVTQTPSHQVTQMGQEVILRCVPISNHLYFYWYRQILGQKVEFLVSFYNNEISEKSEIFDDQFSVERPDGSNFTLKIRSTKLEDSAMYFCASSRDSYEQYFGPGTRLTVT.

The chain joins TRBV5-1 to TRBJ2-1; 9 bases match TRBD1. Germline-derived CDR1 and CDR2 are SGHRS and YFSETQ. The ends lost 4 bases at V and 4 bases at J; junction bases unmatched: 9. CDR3 length: 16 residues. The CDR3 loop is CASSPLQGASYNEQFF. The DNA of the CDR3 is TGCGCCAGCAGCCCCTTACAGGGGGCATCGTACAATGAGCAGTTCTTC.

This rearrangement joins TRBV6-5 to TRBJ2-1; no reliable D call. This CDR3 spans 12 amino acids. The germline CDR1 and CDR2 sequences are MNHEY and SVGAGI. The V and J ends lost 8 bases and 0 bases respectively, with 5 bases between them. The DNA for the CDR3 is TGTGCCAGCCTCTACTCCTACAATGAGCAGTTCTTC. Its translation is CASLYSYNEQFF.

The gene calls are TRBV2 and TRBJ2-3, with 9 nucleotides matching TRBD2. The CDR3 has 14 amino acids. In germline, CDR1 is SNHLY, CDR2 FYNNEI. V lost 5 bases to trimming and J lost 3 bases; unmatched junction nucleotides: 3. In DNA, the CDR3 is TGTGCCAGCAGTTGGACTAGCGAGACAGATACGCAGTATTTT. Its protein product is CASSWTSETDTQYF.

The chain employs TRBV21-1 and TRBJ1-5; the table names TRBD1, a call not compared with the DNA. TRBV21-1 is reported as a pseudogene. This CDR3 has 20 residues. The CDR3 loop reads CASGNVPPGQEEKSNQPQHF. The CDR3 region has the DNA TGTGCCAGCGGAAATGTACCTCCGGGACAGGAAGAGAAGAGCAATCAGCCCCAGCATTTT.

V is TRBV12-3 or TRBV12-4 and J is TRBJ1-2, with D perhaps matching TRBD1 (5 bases). The CDR3 totals 13 residues. V dropped 3 bases and J dropped 4 bases, with 9 bases sitting between them. CDR3 in amino acids: CASSFSRVYGYTF. The CDR3 DNA is TGTGCCAGCAGTTTTTCCAGGGTCTATGGCTACACCTTC.

Only a few counts were recorded for this clone. This sequence joins TRBV24-1 and TRBJ1-2, with 10 positions matching TRBD1. The J segment lost 5 bases and the V segment lost 8 bases, leaving 1 base of the junction unmatched. The CDR3 totals 12 residues. The germline V gene has CDR1 KGHDR and CDR2 SFDVKD. CDR3 sequence reads: CATTDRGYGYTF. CDR3 DNA sequence: TGTGCCACCACGGACAGGGGGTATGGCTACACCTTC.

This rearrangement joins TRBV28 to TRBJ2-3; 10 bases agree with TRBD2. Germline V gene data show CDR1 as MDHEN and CDR2 as SYDVKM. This CDR3 has 14 amino acids. Trimming removed 6 bases from V and 3 bases from J; junction bases left unmatched: 3. The CDR3 is CASSSSGGTDTQYF. CDR3 bases: TGTGCCAGCAGCTCTAGCGGGGGAACAGATACGCAGTATTTT.